These 11 T cell receptor beta chains share one sample of origin, sequenced in a study of blood T cell repertoires in COVID-19 (TCRdb year 2020). Preparation of the library involved the immunoSEQ multiplex PCR assay. The table was pulled from immuneACCESS by TCRdb, which kept in-frame rearrangements only. Such tables lose some clones; where checked, under half of the loss comes from unresolved V genes, and the rest has no known cause. The sample table contains just over 95,000 clones; only one count was recorded for 82% of them. The ten most abundant clones make up roughly 18% of the sample. Sequenced sample: peripheral blood. The receptor source for this set is an elderly man with acute or convalescent COVID-19.

The chain employs TRBV7-2 and TRBJ2-5; D might be TRBD1 (6 bases). Germline V gives CDR1 SGHTA, CDR2 FQGNSA. V was cut by 5 bases and J by 5 bases, with 15 bases left in between. The CDR3 spans 14 residues. Written as DNA, the CDR3 is TGTGCCAGCAGCAGGCCGCGGCAGGGGGAGACCCAGTACTTC. Its translation: CASSRPRQGETQYF. Supplemented by reference TRBV7-2 and TRBJ2-5, the full variable domain reads GAGVSQSPSNKVTEKGKDVELRCDPISGHTALYWYRQSLGQGLEFLIYFQGNSAPDKSGLPSDRFSAERTGGSVSTLTIQRTQQEDSAVYLCASSRPRQGETQYFGPGTRLLVL.

The chain is built from TRBV15 and TRBJ2-3; 8 positions match TRBD2. Germline V CDR1 and CDR2: LNHNV, YYDKDF (reference sequence). This CDR3 comprises 17 residues. Trimming at V came to 0 bases and at J to 4 bases, leaving 9 bases not matched to a gene. The CDR3 coding sequence is TGTGCCACCAGCAGAGATAAGGGAGCGGGAGAGGCAGATACGCAGTATTTT. It codes for CATSRDKGAGEADTQYF.

CDR3 protein: CASSLGQQGGWYGYTF. CDR3 coding DNA: TGTGCCAGCAGCTTGGGTCAACAGGGGGGCTGGTATGGCTACACCTTC. The chain couples TRBV5-6 to TRBJ1-2, with 8 bases aligning to TRBD1. Germline-derived CDR1 and CDR2 are SGHDT and YYEEEE. The V and J ends lost 0 bases and 5 bases, in that order; junction bases with no gene match: 9. This CDR3 comprises 16 residues.

V and J are TRBV19 and TRBJ1-2, with D perhaps TRBD1 (6 bases). CDR3 length: 15 residues. V was shortened by 5 bases and J by 6 bases, with 19 bases between the two germline ends. The germline V gene encodes CDR1 LNHDA and CDR2 SQIVND (reference sequence). As DNA, the CDR3 is TGTGCCAGTAGTCCTCGAGGACAGCTTCCTAATGGCTACACCTTC. Amino acids: CASSPRGQLPNGYTF.

The chain has TRBV19 and TRBJ1-6; a weak D match, TRBD1 (5 bases). Trimming shortened V by 3 bases and J by 6 bases, and 9 bases separated the two germline ends. Germline assignment: CDR1 LNHDA and CDR2 SQIVND (reference sequence). This CDR3 comprises 14 residues. For the CDR3, the DNA is TGTGCCAGTAGTATGGACAAGGGTAATTCACCCCTCCACTTT. It specifies CASSMDKGNSPLHF. Full variable domain (remainder filled in from reference TRBV19 and TRBJ1-6): DGGITQSPKYLFRKEGQNVTLSCEQNLNHDAMYWYRQDPGQGLRLIYYSQIVNDFQKGDIAEGYSVSREKKESFPLTVTSAQKNPTAFYLCASSMDKGNSPLHFGNGTRLTVT.

This clone is labeled medium-sized. V is TRBV19 and J is TRBJ1-5; TRBD1 agrees at 7 bases. The CDR3 has 13 amino acids. CDR1 and CDR2 (germline): LNHDA, SQIVND (reference sequence). The junction had 4 bases not matched to a gene; V was cut back by 4 bases and J by 7 bases. The CDR3 DNA is TGTGCCAGTAGTAAACAGGGGCGACAGCCCCAGCATTTT. Translated: CASSKQGRQPQHF. The full variable domain, in which reference TRBV19 and TRBJ1-5 provide the parts outside the CDR3, is DGGITQSPKYLFRKEGQNVTLSCEQNLNHDAMYWYRQDPGQGLRLIYYSQIVNDFQKGDIAEGYSVSREKKESFPLTVTSAQKNPTAFYLCASSKQGRQPQHFGDGTRLSIL.

The chain links TRBV28 to TRBJ2-4; tentatively, D is TRBD2 (6 bases). The CDR3 sequence is 15 residues long. The germline V and J ends were trimmed by 7 bases and 0 bases, with 13 bases remaining between them. Germline CDR1 reads MDHEN; CDR2 reads SYDVKM. CDR3 bases: TGTGCCAGCATCGGGTGGGGGGTAGCCAAAAACATTCAGTACTTC. This gives the protein CASIGWGVAKNIQYF.

This clone was observed a single time. Other DNA variants within this sample encode the same CDR3. V and J are TRBV5-1 and TRBJ2-3, with TRBD1 matching 7 bases. J was trimmed by 1 base and V by 3 bases; bases with no gene match: 8. The CDR3 contains 16 residues. From germline, CDR1 is SGHRS and CDR2 YFSETQ. The CDR3 sequence is CASSSRTGGGTDTQYF. The CDR3 bases are TGCGCCAGCAGCTCTAGGACAGGTGGGGGCACAGATACGCAGTATTTT.

This chain uses TRBV7-6 with TRBJ1-2; maybe TRBD1 (6 bases). V shed 0 bases and J shed 4 bases, with 15 bases lying between them. Germline CDR1 is SGHVS and CDR2 is FNYEAQ. The CDR3 length is 16 residues. The CDR3 DNA is TGTGCCAGCAGCTTAGCGCCAGGGACACCACTCTATGGCTACACCTTC. Translating gives CASSLAPGTPLYGYTF.

The chain uses TRBV10-1 and TRBJ1-1; D remains unclear. The ends were cut back, 6 bases at V and 4 bases at J, with 12 bases in the middle. CDR1 and CDR2 from the germline V gene are WNHNN and SYGVQD (reference sequence). The CDR3 sequence is 13 residues long. CDR3: CASRERGSTEAFF. The CDR3 coding sequence is TGCGCCAGCAGAGAACGAGGGAGCACTGAAGCTTTCTTT.

The V gene is TRBV3-1 (or the pseudogene TRBV3-2), the J gene TRBJ2-7; the match to TRBD2 covers 11 bases. J lost 0 bases, V lost 4 bases, and 2 bases had no gene match. Germline-derived CDR1 and CDR2 are LGHDT and YNNKEL (reference sequence). This CDR3 has 15 residues. CDR3 loop: CASSPSGGSSYEQYF. As DNA, the CDR3 is TGTGCCAGCAGCCCTAGCGGGGGGAGCTCCTACGAGCAGTACTTC.